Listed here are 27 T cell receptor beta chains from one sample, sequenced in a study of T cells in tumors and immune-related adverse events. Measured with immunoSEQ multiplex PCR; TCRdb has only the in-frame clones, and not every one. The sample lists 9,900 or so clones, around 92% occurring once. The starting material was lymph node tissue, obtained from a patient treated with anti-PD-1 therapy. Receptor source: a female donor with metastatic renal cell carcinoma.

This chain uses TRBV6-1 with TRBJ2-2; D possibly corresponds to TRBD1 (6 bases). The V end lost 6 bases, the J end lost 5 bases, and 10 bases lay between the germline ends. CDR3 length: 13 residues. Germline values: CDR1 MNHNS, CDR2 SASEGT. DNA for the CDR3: TGTGCCAGCAGACACAGGGAAACCGGGGAGCTGTTTTTT. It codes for CASRHRETGELFF.

CDR3 amino acids: CASSTPRTATDTQYF. CDR3 DNA sequence: TGTGCCAGTAGTACCCCCCGGACCGCCACAGATACGCAGTATTTT. The chain carries TRBV19 and TRBJ2-3; D ambiguous. The length of the CDR3 is 15 residues. Germline V gene lookup returns CDR1 LNHDA and CDR2 SQIVND (reference sequence). V gave up 4 bases and J gave up 2 bases, with 13 bases separating them.

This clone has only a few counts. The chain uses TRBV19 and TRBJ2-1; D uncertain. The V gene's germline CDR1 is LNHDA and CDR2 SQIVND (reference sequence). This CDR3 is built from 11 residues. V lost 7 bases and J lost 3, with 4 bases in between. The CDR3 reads CASKIYNEQFF. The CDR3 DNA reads TGTGCCAGTAAGATCTACAATGAGCAGTTCTTC.

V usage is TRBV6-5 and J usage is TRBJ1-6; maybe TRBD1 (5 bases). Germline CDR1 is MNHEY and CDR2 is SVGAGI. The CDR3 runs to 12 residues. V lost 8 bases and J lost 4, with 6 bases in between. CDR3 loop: CASRQYNSPLHF. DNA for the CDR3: TGTGCCAGCCGACAGTATAATTCACCCCTCCACTTT.

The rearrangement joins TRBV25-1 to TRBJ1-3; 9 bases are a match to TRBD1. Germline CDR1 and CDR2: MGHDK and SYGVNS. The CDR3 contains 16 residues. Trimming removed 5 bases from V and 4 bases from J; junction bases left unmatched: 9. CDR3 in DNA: TGTGCCAGCAGTACCTTAGGGACAGGGTCCGGAAACACCATATATTTT. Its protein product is CASSTLGTGSGNTIYF.

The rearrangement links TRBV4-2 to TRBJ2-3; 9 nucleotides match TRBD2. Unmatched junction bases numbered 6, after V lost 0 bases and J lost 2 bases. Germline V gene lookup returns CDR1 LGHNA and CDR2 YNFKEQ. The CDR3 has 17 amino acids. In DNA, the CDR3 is TGTGCCAGCAGCCAAGAATCGCGGGGGGGCGTCACAGATACGCAGTATTTT. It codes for CASSQESRGGVTDTQYF.

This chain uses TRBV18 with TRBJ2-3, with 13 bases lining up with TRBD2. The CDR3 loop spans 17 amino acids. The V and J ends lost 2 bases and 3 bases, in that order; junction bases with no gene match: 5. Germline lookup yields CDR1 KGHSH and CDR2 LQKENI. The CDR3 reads CASSPTSGGAITDTQYF. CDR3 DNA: TGTGCCAGCTCACCAACTAGCGGGGGGGCTATAACAGATACGCAGTATTTT.

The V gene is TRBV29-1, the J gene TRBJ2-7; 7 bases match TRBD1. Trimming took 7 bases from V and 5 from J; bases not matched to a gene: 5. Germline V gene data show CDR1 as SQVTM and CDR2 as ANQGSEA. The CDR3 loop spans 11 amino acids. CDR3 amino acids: CSGGQANEQYF. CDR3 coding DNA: TGCAGCGGAGGACAGGCTAACGAGCAGTACTTC.

The DNA for the CDR3 is TGTGCCAGCAGCATTCCAGGGGGCGAGTTGGAGAAACTGTTTTTT. Encoded protein: CASSIPGGELEKLFF. This rearrangement joins TRBV5-8 to TRBJ1-4, with TRBD1 matching 8 bases. Germline V gene sequence: CDR1 SGHTS, CDR2 YDEGEE. The CDR3 consists of 15 residues. The V and J ends lost 4 bases and 11 bases, in that order; junction bases with no gene match: 13.

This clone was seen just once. The CDR3 loop is CASSDSGRTNLYEQYF. DNA for the CDR3: TGTGCCAGCAGTGATAGCGGGAGGACCAATCTCTACGAGCAGTACTTC. This sequence joins TRBV6-1 and TRBJ2-7, with TRBD2 matching over 10 bases. After removal of 3 bases from V and 3 bases from J, the junction contained 8 bases not matched to a gene. This CDR3 has 16 residues. Germline CDR1 and CDR2: MNHNS and SASEGT.

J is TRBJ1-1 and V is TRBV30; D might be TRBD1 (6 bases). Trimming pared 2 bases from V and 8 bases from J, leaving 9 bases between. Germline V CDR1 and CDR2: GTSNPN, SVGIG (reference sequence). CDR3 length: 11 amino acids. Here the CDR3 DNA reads TGTGCCTGGAGTTCGGACAGCGAAGCTTTCTTT. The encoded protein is CAWSSDSEAFF.

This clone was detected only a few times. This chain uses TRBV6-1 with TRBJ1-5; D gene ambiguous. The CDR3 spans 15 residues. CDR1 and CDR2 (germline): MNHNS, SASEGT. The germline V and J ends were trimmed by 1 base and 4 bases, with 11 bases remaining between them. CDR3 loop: CASSEGVQPNQPQHF. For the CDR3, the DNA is TGTGCCAGCAGTGAAGGGGTACAGCCTAATCAGCCCCAGCATTTT.

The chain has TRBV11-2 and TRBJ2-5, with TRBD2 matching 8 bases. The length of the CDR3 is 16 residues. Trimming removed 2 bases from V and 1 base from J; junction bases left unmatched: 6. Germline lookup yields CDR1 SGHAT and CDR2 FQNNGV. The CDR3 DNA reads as TGTGCCAGCAGCTTAAATATCGGGGGGGGCCAAGAGACCCAGTACTTC. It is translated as CASSLNIGGGQETQYF.

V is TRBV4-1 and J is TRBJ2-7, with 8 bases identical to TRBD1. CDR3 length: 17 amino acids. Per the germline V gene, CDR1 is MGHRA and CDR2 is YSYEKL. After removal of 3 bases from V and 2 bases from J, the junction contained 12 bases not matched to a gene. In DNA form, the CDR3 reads TGCGCCAGCAGCCATCTCCAACCGGGACAGGCTCCCTACGAGCAGTACTTC. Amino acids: CASSHLQPGQAPYEQYF.

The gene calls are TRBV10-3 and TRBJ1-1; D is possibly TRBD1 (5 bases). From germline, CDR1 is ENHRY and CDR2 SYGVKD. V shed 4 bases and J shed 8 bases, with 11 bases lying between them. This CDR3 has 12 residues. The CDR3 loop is CAISVDRAEAFF. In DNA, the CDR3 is TGTGCCATCAGTGTAGACAGAGCCGAAGCTTTCTTT.

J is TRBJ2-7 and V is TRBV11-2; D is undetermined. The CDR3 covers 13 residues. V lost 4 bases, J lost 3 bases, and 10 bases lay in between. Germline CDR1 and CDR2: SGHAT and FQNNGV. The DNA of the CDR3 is TGTGCCAGCAGCTCTGACGGAAACTACGAGCAGTACTTC. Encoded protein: CASSSDGNYEQYF.

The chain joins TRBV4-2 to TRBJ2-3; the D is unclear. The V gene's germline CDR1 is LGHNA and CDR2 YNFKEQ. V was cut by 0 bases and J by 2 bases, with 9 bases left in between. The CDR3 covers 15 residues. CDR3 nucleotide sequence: TGTGCCAGCAGCCAAGATGTCCGTATCACAGATACGCAGTATTTT. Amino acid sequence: CASSQDVRITDTQYF.

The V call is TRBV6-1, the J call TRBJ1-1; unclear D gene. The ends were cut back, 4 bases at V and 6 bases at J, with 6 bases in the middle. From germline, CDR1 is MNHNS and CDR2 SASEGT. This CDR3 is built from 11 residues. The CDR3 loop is CASSGAAEAFF. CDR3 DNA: TGTGCCAGCAGTGGGGCAGCTGAAGCTTTCTTT.

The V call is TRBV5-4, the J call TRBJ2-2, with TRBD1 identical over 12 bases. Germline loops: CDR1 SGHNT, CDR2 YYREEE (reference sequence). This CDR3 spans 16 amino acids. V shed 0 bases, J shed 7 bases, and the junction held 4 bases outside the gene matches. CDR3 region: CASSLGDRGRVGELFF. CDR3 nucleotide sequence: TGTGCCAGCAGCTTGGGGGACAGGGGGCGCGTCGGGGAGCTGTTTTTT.

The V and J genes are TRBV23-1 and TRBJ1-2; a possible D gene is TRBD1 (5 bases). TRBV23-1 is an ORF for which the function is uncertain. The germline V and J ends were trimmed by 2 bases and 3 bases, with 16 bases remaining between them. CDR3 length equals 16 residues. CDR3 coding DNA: TGCGCCAGCAGTCAAGTTGAACGGCGGGGGTACTATGGCTACACCTTC. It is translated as CASSQVERRGYYGYTF.

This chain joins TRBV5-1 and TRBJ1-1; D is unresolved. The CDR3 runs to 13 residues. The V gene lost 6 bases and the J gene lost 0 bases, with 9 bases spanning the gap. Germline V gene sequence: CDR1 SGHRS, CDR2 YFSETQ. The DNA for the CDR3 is TGCGCCAGCACGTCCGATCTGAACACTGAAGCTTTCTTT. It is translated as CASTSDLNTEAFF.

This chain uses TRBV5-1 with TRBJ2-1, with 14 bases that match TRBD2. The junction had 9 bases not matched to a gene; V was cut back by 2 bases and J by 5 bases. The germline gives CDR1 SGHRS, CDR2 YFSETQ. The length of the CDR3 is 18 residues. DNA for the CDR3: TGCGCCAGCAGCTTCGGCCCGGGACTAGCGGGGGCTGACAATGAGCAGTTCTTC. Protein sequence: CASSFGPGLAGADNEQFF.

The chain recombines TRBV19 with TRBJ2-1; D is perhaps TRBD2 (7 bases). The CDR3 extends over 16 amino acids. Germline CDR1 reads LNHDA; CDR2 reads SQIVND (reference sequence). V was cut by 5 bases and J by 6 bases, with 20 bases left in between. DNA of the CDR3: TGTGCCAGTAGTGTCCACGGGGGCGGGGGAATCAATGAGCAGTTCTTC. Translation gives CASSVHGGGGINEQFF.

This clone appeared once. The CDR3 loop is CASSSPGVANTGELFF. The CDR3 DNA is TGTGCCAGCAGCTCCCCGGGGGTAGCGAACACCGGGGAGCTGTTTTTT. The rearrangement joins TRBV5-4 to TRBJ2-2, with D possibly being TRBD2 (6 bases). Germline CDR1 SGHNT, CDR2 YYREEE (reference sequence). V dropped 3 bases and J dropped 0 bases, with 12 bases sitting between them. The CDR3 runs to 16 residues.

Written as DNA, the CDR3 is TGTGCCTGGAGTGTAGGCGCGGGACGTGGTAACAATGAGCAGTTCTTC. It yields the protein CAWSVGAGRGNNEQFF. The chain couples TRBV30 to TRBJ2-1; D perhaps matches TRBD2 (6 bases). V shed 0 bases and J shed 5 bases, with 17 bases lying between them. The CDR3 spans 16 residues. The germline V gene has CDR1 GTSNPN and CDR2 SVGIG (reference sequence).

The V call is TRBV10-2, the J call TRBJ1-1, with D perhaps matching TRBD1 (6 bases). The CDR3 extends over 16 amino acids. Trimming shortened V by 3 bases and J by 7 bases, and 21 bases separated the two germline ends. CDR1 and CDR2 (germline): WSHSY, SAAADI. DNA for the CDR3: TGCGCCAGCAGTGACCCCTGGACAGAGATGTTAAATGAAGCTTTCTTT. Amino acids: CASSDPWTEMLNEAFF.

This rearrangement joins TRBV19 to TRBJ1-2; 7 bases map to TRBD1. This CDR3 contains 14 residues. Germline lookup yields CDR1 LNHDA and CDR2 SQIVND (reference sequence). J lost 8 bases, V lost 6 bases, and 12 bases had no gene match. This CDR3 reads CASSGPETGTGYTF. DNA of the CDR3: TGTGCCAGTAGCGGACCCGAGACAGGGACGGGCTACACCTTC.